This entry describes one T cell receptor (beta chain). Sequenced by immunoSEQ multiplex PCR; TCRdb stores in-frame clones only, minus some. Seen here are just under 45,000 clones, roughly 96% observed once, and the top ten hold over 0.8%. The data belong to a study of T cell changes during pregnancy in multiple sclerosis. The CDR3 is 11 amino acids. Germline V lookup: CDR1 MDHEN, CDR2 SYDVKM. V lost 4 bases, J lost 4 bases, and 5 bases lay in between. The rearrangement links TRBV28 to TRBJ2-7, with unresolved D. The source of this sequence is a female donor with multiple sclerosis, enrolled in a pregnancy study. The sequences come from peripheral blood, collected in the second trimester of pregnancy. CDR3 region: CASSSEYEQYF. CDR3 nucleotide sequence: TGTGCCAGCAGTTCGGAGTACGAGCAGTACTTC.